These T cell receptor beta chains were read from a single sample in a study of T cell repertoires in cytomegalovirus infection. MiXCR, applied by TCRdb to the reads, yields one record per CDR3 protein. The sample contains 350,000 to 500,000 distinct CDR3 sequences, 25% to 40% of which appear only once. Sequenced material: PBMCs. The receptors derive from a human donor in good health (CMV status not recorded). Some clones in this sample may be carry-over from other donors' samples. Each CDR3 is given with its conserved first and last residue.

J: TRBJ1-2; V: TRBV28; CDR3: CASSLLQDYGYTF
J: TRBJ2-5; V: TRBV6-5; CDR3: CASSQTRLQETQYF
J: TRBJ1-5; V: TRBV7-8; CDR3: CASSSGASPPNQPQPF
J: TRBJ2-5; V: TRBV14; CDR3: CASSQLLDGLSETQYF
J: TRBJ2-5; V: TRBV5-6; CDR3: CASSQSGGAETQYF
J: TRBJ2-7; V: TRBV7-9; CDR3: CASSFGPTSYEQYF
J: TRBJ1-5; V: TRBV27; CDR3: CASSTGEPQQPQHF
J: TRBJ1-1; V: TRBV7-8; CDR3: CASSLAGGYDTEAFF
J: TRBJ2-1; V: TRBV5-4; CDR3: CASSLQLLQGYNEQFF
J: TRBJ2-2; V: TRBV11-2; CDR3: CASSPGNRGTGELFF
J: TRBJ1-1; V: TRBV5-4; CDR3: CASSLPGTGFEAFF
J: TRBJ1-6; V: TRBV7-8; CDR3: CASSHSGGNSPLHF
J: TRBJ2-1; V: TRBV7-2; CDR3: CASSSNYNEQFF
J: TRBJ2-1; V: TRBV11-2; CDR3: CASSPSSGNYNEQFF
J: TRBJ1-1; V: TRBV12-3/TRBV12-4; CDR3: CASSLGETGEAFF
J: TRBJ1-1; V: TRBV2; CDR3: CARSEFMNTEAFF
J: TRBJ1-6; V: TRBV28; CDR3: CASSPSRPSPPLHF
J: TRBJ2-1; V: TRBV6-1; CDR3: CASSSTVAGGLNEQFF
J: TRBJ2-5; V: TRBV5-1; CDR3: CASSLTGPEETQYF
J: TRBJ2-2; V: TRBV27; CDR3: CASSPSPARVVTGELFF
J: TRBJ1-5; V: TRBV7-9; CDR3: CASTVGTNSNQPQHF
J: TRBJ2-4; V: TRBV12-3/TRBV12-4; CDR3: CASSLEQGVAKNIQYF
J: TRBJ1-1; V: TRBV5-1; CDR3: CASSQRPVGTVTNTEAFF
J: TRBJ2-5; V: TRBV7-6; CDR3: CASSFRQGVQETQYF
J: TRBJ2-1; V: TRBV12-5; CDR3: CASGSSGFSYNEQFF